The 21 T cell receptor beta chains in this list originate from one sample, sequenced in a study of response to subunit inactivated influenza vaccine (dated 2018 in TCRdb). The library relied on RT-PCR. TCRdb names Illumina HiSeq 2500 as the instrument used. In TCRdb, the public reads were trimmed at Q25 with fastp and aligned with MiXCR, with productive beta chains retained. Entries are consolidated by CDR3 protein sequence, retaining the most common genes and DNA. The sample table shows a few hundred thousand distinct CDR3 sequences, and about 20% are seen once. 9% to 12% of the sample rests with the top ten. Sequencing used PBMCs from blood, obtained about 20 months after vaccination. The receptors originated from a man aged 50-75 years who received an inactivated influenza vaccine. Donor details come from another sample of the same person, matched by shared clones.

CDR3 in amino acids: CASSLAEGIRYTF. The CDR3 region has the DNA TGTGCCAGCAGCTTGGCGGAGGGGATCCGCTACACCTTC. The J gene is TRBJ1-2, the V gene TRBV5-6; a weak D match, TRBD1 (5 bases). CDR1 is SGHDT, CDR2 YYEEEE, per germline. CDR3 size: 13 residues. V shed 0 bases and J shed 9 bases, with 12 bases lying between them.

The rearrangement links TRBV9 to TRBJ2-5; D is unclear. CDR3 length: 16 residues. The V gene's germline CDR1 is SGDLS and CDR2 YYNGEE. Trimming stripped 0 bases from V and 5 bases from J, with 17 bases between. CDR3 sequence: CASSVATDGLSETQYF. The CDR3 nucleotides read TGTGCCAGCAGCGTAGCTACTGATGGTCTAAGCGAGACCCAGTACTTC.

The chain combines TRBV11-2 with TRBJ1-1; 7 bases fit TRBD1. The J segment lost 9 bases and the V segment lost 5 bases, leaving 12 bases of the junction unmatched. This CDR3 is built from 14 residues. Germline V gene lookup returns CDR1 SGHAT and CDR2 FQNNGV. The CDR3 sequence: CASSPQSRQGQAFF. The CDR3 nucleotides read TGTGCCAGCAGCCCGCAATCCCGACAGGGTCAAGCTTTCTTT.

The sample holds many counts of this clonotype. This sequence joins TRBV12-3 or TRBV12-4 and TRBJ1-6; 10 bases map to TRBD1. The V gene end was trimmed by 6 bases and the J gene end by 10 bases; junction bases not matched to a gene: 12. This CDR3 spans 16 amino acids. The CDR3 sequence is CASRQTGGAGGSPLHF. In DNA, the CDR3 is TGTGCCAGCAGACAGACAGGGGGCGCGGGTGGATCACCCCTCCACTTT.

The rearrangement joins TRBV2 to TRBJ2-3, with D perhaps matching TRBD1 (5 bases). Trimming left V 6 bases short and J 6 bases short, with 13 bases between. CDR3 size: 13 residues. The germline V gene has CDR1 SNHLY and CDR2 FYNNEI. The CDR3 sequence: CASRGDVGDTQYF. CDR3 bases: TGTGCCAGCAGAGGGGATGTGGGCGATACGCAGTATTTT.

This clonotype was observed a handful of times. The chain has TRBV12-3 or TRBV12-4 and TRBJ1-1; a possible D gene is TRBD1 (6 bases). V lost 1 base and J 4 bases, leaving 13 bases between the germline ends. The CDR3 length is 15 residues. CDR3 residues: CASSLDQGRGTEAFF. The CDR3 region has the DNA TGTGCCAGCAGTTTAGATCAGGGGCGCGGCACTGAAGCTTTCTTT.

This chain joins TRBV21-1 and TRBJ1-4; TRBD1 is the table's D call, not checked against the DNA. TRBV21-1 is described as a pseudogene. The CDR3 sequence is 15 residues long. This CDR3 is CASSKVQGINEKLFF. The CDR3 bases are TGTGCCAGCAGCAAAGTTCAGGGGATAAATGAAAAACTGTTTTTT.

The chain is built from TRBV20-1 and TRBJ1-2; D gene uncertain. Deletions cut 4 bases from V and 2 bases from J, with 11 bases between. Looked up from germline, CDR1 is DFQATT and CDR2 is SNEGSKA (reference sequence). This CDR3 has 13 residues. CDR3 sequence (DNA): TGCAGTGCTATATTATACCTCAACTATGGCTACACCTTC. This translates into CSAILYLNYGYTF.

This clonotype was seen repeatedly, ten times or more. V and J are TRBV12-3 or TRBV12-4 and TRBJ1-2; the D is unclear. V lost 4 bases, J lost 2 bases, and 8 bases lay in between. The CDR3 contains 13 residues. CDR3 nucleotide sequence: TGTGCCAGCAGTTGGACGGGGAACTATGGCTACACCTTC. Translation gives CASSWTGNYGYTF.

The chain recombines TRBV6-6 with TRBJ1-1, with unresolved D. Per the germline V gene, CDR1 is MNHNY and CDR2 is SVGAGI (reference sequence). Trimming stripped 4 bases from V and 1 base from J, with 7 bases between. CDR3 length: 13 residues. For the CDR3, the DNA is TGTGCCAGCAGTTTTTTTTCGAACACTGAAGCTTTCTTT. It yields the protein CASSFFSNTEAFF.

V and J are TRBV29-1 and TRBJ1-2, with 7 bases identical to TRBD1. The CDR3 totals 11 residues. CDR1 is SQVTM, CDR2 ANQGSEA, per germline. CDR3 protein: CGTTGVYGYTF. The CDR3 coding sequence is TGCGGAACCACAGGGGTTTATGGCTACACCTTC.

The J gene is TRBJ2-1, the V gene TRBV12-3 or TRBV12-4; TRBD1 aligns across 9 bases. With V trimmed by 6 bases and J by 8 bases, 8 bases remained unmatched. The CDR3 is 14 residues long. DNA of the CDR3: TGTGCCAGCAGACCGGGACAGGGTAAGCATGAGCAGTTCTTC. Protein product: CASRPGQGKHEQFF.

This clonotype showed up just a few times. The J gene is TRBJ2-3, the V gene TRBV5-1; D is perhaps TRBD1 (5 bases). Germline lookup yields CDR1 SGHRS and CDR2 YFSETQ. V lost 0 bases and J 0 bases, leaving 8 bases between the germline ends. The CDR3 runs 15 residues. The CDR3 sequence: CASSLGSGSTDTQYF. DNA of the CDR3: TGCGCCAGCAGCTTGGGTTCAGGGAGCACAGATACGCAGTATTTT.

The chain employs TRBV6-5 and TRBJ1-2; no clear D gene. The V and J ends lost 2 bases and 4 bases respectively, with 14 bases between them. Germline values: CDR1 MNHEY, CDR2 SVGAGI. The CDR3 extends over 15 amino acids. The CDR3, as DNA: TGTGCCAGCAGTTACGAAAACTCGGATGTCTATGGCTACACCTTC. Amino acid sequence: CASSYENSDVYGYTF.

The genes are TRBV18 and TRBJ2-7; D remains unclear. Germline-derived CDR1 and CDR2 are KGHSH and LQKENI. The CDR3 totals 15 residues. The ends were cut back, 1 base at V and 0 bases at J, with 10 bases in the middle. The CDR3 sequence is CASSPRGASSYEQYF. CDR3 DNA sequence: TGTGCCAGCTCACCACGAGGCGCTAGCTCCTACGAGCAGTACTTC.

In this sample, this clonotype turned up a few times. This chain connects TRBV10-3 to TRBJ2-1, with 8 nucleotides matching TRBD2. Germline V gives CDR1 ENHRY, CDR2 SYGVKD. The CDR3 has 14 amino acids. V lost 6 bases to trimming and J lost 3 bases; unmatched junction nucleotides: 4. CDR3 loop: CAIRIAGNYNEQFF. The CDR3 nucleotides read TGTGCCATCAGAATAGCGGGAAACTACAATGAGCAGTTCTTC.

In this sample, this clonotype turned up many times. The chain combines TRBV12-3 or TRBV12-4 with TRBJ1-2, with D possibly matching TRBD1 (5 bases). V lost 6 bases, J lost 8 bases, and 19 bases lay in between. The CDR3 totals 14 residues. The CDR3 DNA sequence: TGTGCCAGCAGCCCCCGAAGGGGACCTGGGGGCTACACCTTC. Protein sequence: CASSPRRGPGGYTF.

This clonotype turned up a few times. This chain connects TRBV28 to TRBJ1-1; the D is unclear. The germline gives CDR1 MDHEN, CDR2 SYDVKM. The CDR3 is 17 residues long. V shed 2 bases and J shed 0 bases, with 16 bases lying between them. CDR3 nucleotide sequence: TGTGCCAGCAGTTTAACCGCTATTTCCGGGATGAACACTGAAGCTTTCTTT. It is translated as CASSLTAISGMNTEAFF.

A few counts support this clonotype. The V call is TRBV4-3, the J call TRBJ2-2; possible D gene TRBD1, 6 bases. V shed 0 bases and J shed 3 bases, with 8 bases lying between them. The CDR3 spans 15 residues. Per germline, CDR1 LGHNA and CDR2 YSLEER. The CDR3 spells CASSQDHRDTGELFF. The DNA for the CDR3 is TGCGCCAGCAGCCAAGATCACAGGGACACCGGGGAGCTGTTTTTT.

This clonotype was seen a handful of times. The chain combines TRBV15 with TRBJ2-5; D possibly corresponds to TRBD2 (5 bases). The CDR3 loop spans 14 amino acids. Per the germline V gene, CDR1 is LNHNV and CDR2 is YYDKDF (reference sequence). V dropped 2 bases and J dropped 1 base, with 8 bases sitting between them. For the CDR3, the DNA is TGTGCCACCAGCAGACGCGGGTCCCAAGAGACCCAGTACTTC. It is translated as CATSRRGSQETQYF.

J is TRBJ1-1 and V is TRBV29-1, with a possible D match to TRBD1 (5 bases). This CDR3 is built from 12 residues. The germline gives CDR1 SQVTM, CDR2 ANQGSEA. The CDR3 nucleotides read TGCATCGTGCAGGGTCAGCACACTGAAGCTTTCTTT. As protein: CIVQGQHTEAFF.